Sequencing of this T cell receptor (beta chain) was carried out in a study of T cells in localized non-small cell lung cancer. Study-wide results and caveats: Across samples, adjacent lung featured a median roughly 56 of the top 100 tumor clones.

Germline V gene data show CDR1 as MNHNY and CDR2 as SVGAGI (reference sequence). V was pared by 6 bases and J by 2 bases, with 13 bases between. The CDR3 has 14 amino acids. TCRdb's copy holds only in-frame clones and misses some; the assay was immunoSEQ multiplex PCR. Here the sample spans 60,000 to 65,000 clones, approximately 87% being singletons. With regard to this clone: Its antigen is currently unknown.

This material consisted of peripheral blood, taken before any cancer treatment. V usage is TRBV6-6 and J usage is TRBJ1-2; weak D call: TRBD1 (5 bases). The source of this sequence is a woman aged 40 to 75 with stage I lung adenocarcinoma. DNA of the CDR3: TGTGCCAGCAGGCCAACAGGACTGAACTATGGCTACACCTTC. Residues: CASRPTGLNYGYTF.